The 13 T cell receptor beta chains reported below all come from one sample, sequenced in a study of T cells after yellow fever vaccination. TCRdb independently ran MiXCR on the 5' RACE reads; one entry per CDR3 protein. The sample lists more than 110,000 distinct CDR3 sequences; about 7% were seen once. The specimen comprised CD4+ T cells sorted from PBMCs, sampled 10 days after the yellow fever booster vaccination. The receptor source for this set is a man aged 30 to 39 who received the YFV17D yellow fever vaccine.

In this sample, this clonotype turned up many times. V usage is TRBV5-1 and J usage is TRBJ2-3; D remains unclear. The CDR3 is 14 amino acids. Germline V gives CDR1 SGHRS, CDR2 YFSETQ. V gave up 0 bases and J gave up 6 bases, with 11 bases separating them. CDR3 sequence: CASSLGPSFDTQYF. As DNA, the CDR3 is TGCGCCAGCAGCTTGGGTCCCTCGTTCGATACGCAGTATTTT.

This clonotype was seen at least ten times. The chain carries TRBV7-6 and TRBJ2-5; D is ambiguous. In germline, CDR1 is SGHVS, CDR2 FNYEAQ. V gave up 3 bases and J gave up 2 bases, with 10 bases separating them. This CDR3 has 14 residues. The CDR3, as DNA: TGTGCCAGCAGCTTCAAGACGGTACAAGAGACCCAGTACTTC. This codes for CASSFKTVQETQYF.

This clonotype was observed at least ten times. The rearrangement uses TRBV3-1 and TRBJ2-2, with D perhaps matching TRBD1 (6 bases). V lost 3 bases and J lost 7, with 9 bases in between. The germline V gene encodes CDR1 LGHDT and CDR2 YNNKEL (reference sequence). The CDR3 extends over 13 amino acids. CDR3 in amino acids: CASSHVGGGELFF. CDR3 coding DNA: TGTGCCAGCAGCCATGTAGGGGGCGGGGAGCTGTTTTTT.

This clonotype was seen repeatedly, ten times or more. J is TRBJ1-2 and V is TRBV12-3 or TRBV12-4; 11 bases fit TRBD1. Trimming at V came to 1 base and at J to 6 bases, leaving 4 bases not matched to a gene. CDR3 length: 15 residues. The CDR3 here is CASSLGTGGAHGYTF. CDR3 bases: TGTGCCAGCAGTTTAGGGACAGGGGGCGCCCATGGCTACACCTTC.

This clonotype has ten or more counts. J is TRBJ2-7 and V is TRBV20-1, with unresolved D. CDR3 length: 12 amino acids. The V gene lost 1 base and the J gene lost 2 bases, with 6 bases spanning the gap. The germline gives CDR1 DFQATT, CDR2 SNEGSKA (reference sequence). The CDR3 spells CSARVRPYEQYF. DNA for the CDR3: TGCAGTGCTAGAGTCCGACCCTACGAGCAGTACTTC.

This clonotype was seen many times. The genes are TRBV3-1 and TRBJ2-5; 8 bases line up with TRBD2. Germline CDR1 is LGHDT and CDR2 is YNNKEL (reference sequence). The CDR3 runs 16 residues. The trim removed 1 base at V and 3 bases at J, leaving 7 bases unmatched. This CDR3 reads CASSQVGTSGKETQYF. The DNA of the CDR3 is TGTGCCAGCAGCCAAGTGGGAACTAGCGGCAAAGAGACCCAGTACTTC.

The chain couples TRBV28 to TRBJ2-1; 8 nucleotides match TRBD2. V trimming: 7 bases; J trimming: 6 bases; junction bases outside the gene matches: 8. The CDR3 totals 14 residues. Germline V gene sequence: CDR1 MDHEN, CDR2 SYDVKM. CDR3 in amino acids: CASIRTGGVNEQFF. The CDR3 coding sequence is TGTGCCAGCATTCGGACGGGAGGGGTCAATGAGCAGTTCTTC.

The table lists this clonotype with many counts. The rearrangement joins TRBV5-1 to TRBJ1-2; tentative D call: TRBD1 (6 bases). Trimming shortened V by 4 bases and J by 8 bases, and 21 bases separated the two germline ends. CDR1 and CDR2 (germline): SGHRS, YFSETQ. There are 15 residues in the CDR3. This CDR3 reads CASSPGGPAPRGYTF. In DNA, the CDR3 is TGCGCCAGCAGCCCGGGGGGGCCCGCGCCGCGGGGCTACACCTTC.

This clonotype has a count of ten or more. The genes are TRBV20-1 and TRBJ1-4; tentative D call: TRBD1 (6 bases). The length of the CDR3 is 14 residues. The V end lost 6 bases, the J end lost 3 bases, and 14 bases lay between the germline ends. The V gene's germline CDR1 is DFQATT and CDR2 SNEGSKA (reference sequence). The CDR3 is CSAPPSGANEKLFF. The DNA of the CDR3 is TGCAGTGCGCCACCTTCAGGGGCTAATGAAAAACTGTTTTTT.

In its sample, this clonotype was seen many times. The chain has TRBV20-1 and TRBJ1-1, with 7 bases identical to TRBD1. Germline loops: CDR1 DFQATT, CDR2 SNEGSKA (reference sequence). V lost 0 bases and J lost 7; bases outside the gene matches: 5. This CDR3 is built from 13 residues. Written as DNA, the CDR3 is TGCAGTGCTAGAGAGCCGACAGGGATTGAAGCTTTCTTT. Translating gives CSAREPTGIEAFF.

At least ten counts were recorded for this clonotype. V is TRBV20-1 and J is TRBJ1-2, with D tentatively TRBD1 (5 bases). CDR3 length: 11 amino acids. Germline CDR1 DFQATT, CDR2 SNEGSKA (reference sequence). CDR3 sequence reads: CLRTSLYGYTF. The DNA for the CDR3 is TGCCTCAGGACATCCCTATATGGCTACACCTTC.

This clonotype appeared a few times. The gene calls are TRBV12-3 or TRBV12-4 and TRBJ2-3, with D unclear. The CDR3 consists of 14 residues. V shed 7 bases and J shed 3 bases, with 14 bases lying between them. The chain's CDR3 is CASTPGRKTDTQYF. DNA of the CDR3: TGTGCCAGCACCCCTGGGCGGAAGACAGATACGCAGTATTTT.

This clonotype was recorded at least ten times. The chain carries TRBV5-1 and TRBJ2-5; D tentatively reads TRBD1 or TRBD2 (5 bases each). The V and J ends lost 2 bases and 3 bases respectively, with 14 bases between them. The length of the CDR3 is 15 residues. CDR1 SGHRS and CDR2 YFSETQ come from the germline V gene. For the CDR3, the DNA is TGCGCCAGCAGCTTCGGGGCAGTCGGGAAAGAGACCCAGTACTTC. Its protein product is CASSFGAVGKETQYF.